Below, 9 T cell receptor beta chains from the same sample are listed, as sequenced in a study of response to subunit inactivated influenza vaccine. TCRdb itself ran the RT-PCR reads through MiXCR, one entry per CDR3 protein. Counted here are over 750,000 distinct CDR3 sequences, around 20% occurring once; the ten biggest clones make up 10%. The sequencing here drew on PBMCs from blood, taken around 5 days after vaccination. These receptors all stem from a middle-aged man who received an inactivated influenza vaccine.

The V call is TRBV28, the J call TRBJ2-7; D possibly uses TRBD1 or TRBD2 (5 bases each). The CDR3 consists of 14 residues. Germline V gene sequence: CDR1 MDHEN, CDR2 SYDVKM. Trimming cost V 4 bases and J 2 bases, with 12 bases left between them. The DNA for the CDR3 is TGTGCCAGCAGTTCTCCGGGACGGACCTACGAGCAGTACTTC. This translates into CASSSPGRTYEQYF.

This clonotype was picked up a small number of times. V is TRBV7-2 and J is TRBJ2-7; TRBD2 agrees at 7 bases. The CDR3 extends over 11 amino acids. Losses at the gene ends were 5 bases for V and 8 bases for J; bases not matched to a gene: 3. Per the germline V gene, CDR1 is SGHTA and CDR2 is FQGNSA. The chain's CDR3 is CASSPGGKQYF. In nucleotides, the CDR3 is TGTGCCAGCAGCCCCGGGGGGAAGCAGTACTTC.

The chain is built from TRBV15 and TRBJ2-2; no clear D gene. The V gene lost 0 bases and the J gene lost 6 bases, with 11 bases spanning the gap. The CDR3 is 15 amino acids. Germline V gene data show CDR1 as LNHNV and CDR2 as YYDKDF (reference sequence). The DNA of the CDR3 is TGTGCCACCAGCAGAGAGGGAACAGTCGCCGGGGAGCTGTTTTTT. This translates into CATSREGTVAGELFF. The full variable domain, its missing parts supplied by reference TRBV15 and TRBJ2-2, is DAMVIQNPRYQVTQFGKPVTLSCSQTLNHNVMYWYQQKSSQAPKLLFHYYDKDFNNEADTPDNFQSRRPNTSFCFLDIRSPGLGDTAMYLCATSREGTVAGELFFGEGSRLTVL.

This clonotype has at least ten counts. V usage is TRBV20-1 and J usage is TRBJ2-7; D is uncertain. The CDR3 covers 12 residues. From germline, CDR1 is DFQATT and CDR2 SNEGSKA (reference sequence). V lost 5 bases and J lost 4, with 12 bases in between. DNA for the CDR3: TGCAGTGCTCCGGGCGCGAATTACGAGCAGTACTTC. It encodes CSAPGANYEQYF.

This clonotype was observed a handful of times. The chain has TRBV29-1 and TRBJ2-5; D remains unclear. CDR3 length: 12 residues. Germline values: CDR1 SQVTM, CDR2 ANQGSEA. The CDR3 protein is CSTVERQETQYF. For the CDR3, the DNA is TGCAGTACGGTCGAGCGACAAGAGACCCAGTACTTC.

The genes are TRBV9 and TRBJ1-1; D gene ambiguous. Germline assignment: CDR1 SGDLS and CDR2 YYNGEE. The CDR3 length is 14 residues. V was cut by 0 bases and J by 2 bases, with 8 bases left in between. CDR3 in amino acids: CASSVEWGNTEAFF. The CDR3 region has the DNA TGTGCCAGCAGCGTAGAGTGGGGTAACACTGAAGCTTTCTTT.

A remark on this clonotype: Possible read error: a much larger clone is one base away. The CDR3 DNA is TGCTGTGCTAGAGATCGTAGGAGGGGAAACACCGGGGAGCTGTTTTTT. Protein product: CCARDRRRGNTGELFF. This rearrangement joins TRBV20-1 to TRBJ2-2, with D maybe TRBD2 (6 bases). The CDR3 extends over 16 amino acids. Germline assignment: CDR1 DFQATT and CDR2 SNEGSKA (reference sequence).

This clonotype was observed a few times. V gene TRBV10-2 combines with J gene TRBJ2-7; 12 bases agree with TRBD2. Germline values: CDR1 WSHSY, CDR2 SAAADI. Trimming took 5 bases from V and 3 from J; bases not matched to a gene: 8. The CDR3 is 16 residues long. DNA of the CDR3: TGCGCCAGCAGTTCTAGCGGGAGGGCTGCTGGCTACGAGCAGTACTTC. It is translated as CASSSSGRAAGYEQYF.

The V gene is TRBV10-3, the J gene TRBJ2-1, with a weak D call TRBD1 (6 bases). The CDR3 has 14 residues. CDR1 and CDR2 (germline): ENHRY, SYGVKD. V shed 6 bases and J shed 4 bases, with 13 bases lying between them. CDR3 DNA: TGTGCCATCAGGGGACAAAACGAGTACAATGAGCAGTTCTTC. Translating gives CAIRGQNEYNEQFF.